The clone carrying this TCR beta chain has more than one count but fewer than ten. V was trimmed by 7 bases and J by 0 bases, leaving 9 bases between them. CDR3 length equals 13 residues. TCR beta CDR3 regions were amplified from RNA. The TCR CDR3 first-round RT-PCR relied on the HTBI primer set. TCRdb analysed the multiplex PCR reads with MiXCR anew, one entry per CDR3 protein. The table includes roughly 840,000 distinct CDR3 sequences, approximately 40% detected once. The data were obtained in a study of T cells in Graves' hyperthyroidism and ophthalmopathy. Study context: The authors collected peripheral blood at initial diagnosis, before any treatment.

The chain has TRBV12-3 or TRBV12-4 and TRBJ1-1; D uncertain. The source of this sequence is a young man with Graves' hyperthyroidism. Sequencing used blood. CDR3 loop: CASTYVMNTEAFF. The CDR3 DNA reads TGTGCCAGCACCTACGTAATGAACACTGAAGCTTTCTTT.